These 31 T cell receptor beta chains share one sample of origin, sequenced in a study of T-cell memory formation after mild COVID-19. TCRdb itself ran the 5' RACE reads through MiXCR, one entry per CDR3 protein. The data hold around 510,000 distinct CDR3 sequences, with 20% to 25% observed a single time. Sample: PBMCs or a T cell subset sorted from them (not recorded which). The receptors derive from an adult woman who had mild COVID-19 (a few samples of this study predate the infection). Cell type and time point are not known.

The table lists this clonotype with a few counts. The chain employs TRBV11-2 and TRBJ1-2; D uncertain. The V end was cut by 2 bases, the J end by 0 bases, with 10 bases between. The length of the CDR3 is 15 residues. Germline-derived CDR1 and CDR2 are SGHAT and FQNNGV. CDR3 bases: TGTGCCAGCAGCTTAAAGACGCCAGCTAACTATGGCTACACCTTC. Translating it yields CASSLKTPANYGYTF.

This clonotype has a count of ten or more. In DNA form, the CDR3 reads TGTGCCAGCAGCGGACAGGGGGATCTTAGAGGTTTGAGCAATCAGCCCCAGCATTTT. Its translation is CASSGQGDLRGLSNQPQHF. The chain uses TRBV9 and TRBJ1-5; 9 nucleotides match TRBD1. J gave up 1 base and V 3 bases, and 14 bases lay outside the gene matches. This CDR3 spans 19 amino acids. Per the germline V gene, CDR1 is SGDLS and CDR2 is YYNGEE.

This clonotype was seen more than once but under ten times. The V gene is TRBV12-3 or TRBV12-4, the J gene TRBJ2-1, with 12 positions matching TRBD2. This CDR3 spans 14 amino acids. J lost 6 bases, V lost 6 bases, and 3 bases had no gene match. The CDR3 region is CASRPGLAGNEQFF. In nucleotides, the CDR3 is TGTGCCAGCAGACCGGGACTAGCGGGCAATGAGCAGTTCTTC.

The V call is TRBV20-1, the J call TRBJ2-7; 8 bases agree with TRBD2. V lost 1 base and J lost 2; bases outside the gene matches: 4. The germline V gene encodes CDR1 DFQATT and CDR2 SNEGSKA (reference sequence). The CDR3 runs 14 residues. CDR3 region: CSARAGRGTYEQYF. The CDR3 nucleotides are TGCAGTGCTAGAGCCGGGAGGGGTACCTACGAGCAGTACTTC.

The genes are TRBV28 and TRBJ1-2; D is uncertain. Trimming took 3 bases from V and 5 from J, leaving 10 bases between them. The germline V gene has CDR1 MDHEN and CDR2 SYDVKM. The CDR3 is 13 residues long. The CDR3 DNA reads TGTGCCAGCAGTTTCGGACGGGTTTATGGCTACACCTTC. Its translation is CASSFGRVYGYTF.

The rearrangement uses TRBV7-9 and TRBJ2-1; 7 bases fit TRBD2. The CDR3 spans 16 residues. The V and J ends lost 1 base and 0 bases, in that order; junction bases with no gene match: 3. Per the germline V gene, CDR1 is SEHNR and CDR2 is FQNEAQ (reference sequence). In nucleotides, the CDR3 is TGTGCCAGCAGCTTAGTCTCGGGGGGCTCCTACAATGAGCAGTTCTTC. Translating gives CASSLVSGGSYNEQFF.

This clonotype was counted between two and nine times. CDR3 amino acids: CASSSSGGLRTTNTGELFF. The CDR3 nucleotides read TGTGCCAGCAGCTCGAGCGGGGGCCTTCGTACTACGAACACCGGGGAGCTGTTTTTT. The V gene is TRBV5-5, the J gene TRBJ2-2; TRBD2 agrees at 8 bases. CDR3 size: 19 residues. V lost 3 bases to trimming and J lost 0 bases; unmatched junction nucleotides: 13. Looked up from germline, CDR1 is SGHKS and CDR2 is YYEKEE (reference sequence).

There are a few counts of this clonotype. The V call is TRBV24-1, the J call TRBJ2-1; a possible D gene is TRBD2 (5 bases). Trimming left V 0 bases short and J 0 bases short, with 8 bases between. Germline lookup yields CDR1 KGHDR and CDR2 SFDVKD. The CDR3 consists of 16 residues. In nucleotides, the CDR3 is TGTGCCACCAGTGATTTGATGGGGAGCTCCTACAATGAGCAGTTCTTC. This sequence encodes CATSDLMGSSYNEQFF.

A few counts support this clonotype. The chain has TRBV27 and TRBJ2-5; D may be TRBD2 (6 bases). The germline V gene has CDR1 MNHEY and CDR2 SMNVEV (reference sequence). V was shortened by 5 bases and J by 5 bases, with 27 bases between the two germline ends. CDR3 size: 18 residues. CDR3 in amino acids: CASSPIADRPRGTETQYF. The CDR3 DNA is TGTGCCAGCAGTCCCATTGCGGACCGGCCTCGGGGGACGGAGACCCAGTACTTC.

This clonotype showed up just a few times. The chain is built from TRBV29-1 and TRBJ2-1; perhaps TRBD1 as D (5 bases). Trimming removed 4 bases at V and 7 bases at J, with 8 bases between. Germline V gives CDR1 SQVTM, CDR2 ANQGSEA. This CDR3 is 11 amino acids long. CDR3 in amino acids: CSVVRGNEQFF. DNA of the CDR3: TGCAGCGTTGTAAGGGGAAATGAGCAGTTCTTC.

The chain uses TRBV24-1 and TRBJ1-1; possible D gene TRBD1, 5 bases. The CDR3 length is 13 residues. From germline, CDR1 is KGHDR and CDR2 SFDVKD. The V and J ends lost 0 bases and 8 bases respectively, with 9 bases between them. Written as DNA, the CDR3 is TGTGCCACCAGTGATTTGCTGGGGGTAGAAGCTTTCTTT. Amino acids: CATSDLLGVEAFF.

This clonotype was seen a handful of times. The CDR3 DNA sequence: TGCGCCAGCAGCTTGGAGGGACGGGTGAATGAGCAGTTCTTC. It codes for CASSLEGRVNEQFF. This rearrangement joins TRBV5-1 to TRBJ2-1; D tentatively reads TRBD1 or TRBD2 (5 bases each). Germline CDR1 and CDR2: SGHRS and YFSETQ. The CDR3 is 14 amino acids. Trimming pared 0 bases from V and 7 bases from J, leaving 11 bases between.

The genes are TRBV14 and TRBJ2-1; 9 bases fit TRBD2. Unmatched junction bases numbered 18, after V lost 4 bases and J lost 8 bases. This CDR3 spans 18 amino acids. Germline V gives CDR1 SGHDN, CDR2 FVKESK. DNA for the CDR3: TGTGCCAGCAGCCTCCTCAATTTTGGAGCGGGAGGATATGATGAGCAGTTCTTC. Protein product: CASSLLNFGAGGYDEQFF.

This clonotype was seen a handful of times. A junction boundary mismatches the germline segment, possibly from a read error. V and J are TRBV11-2 and TRBJ1-1, with 7 nucleotides matching TRBD1. This CDR3 comprises 13 residues. CDR1 is SGHAT, CDR2 FQNNGV, per germline. The CDR3 sequence is CASSLEQGTEAFF. In DNA form, the CDR3 reads TGTGCCAGCAGCCTAGAACAGGGGACTGAAGCTTTCTTT. Combining the CDR3 with reference TRBV11-2 and TRBJ1-1 gives the whole variable domain EAGVAQSPRYKIIEKRQSVAFWCNPISGHATLYWYQQILGQGPKLLIQFQNNGVVDDSQLPKDRFSAERLKGVDSTLKIQPAKLEDSAVYLCASSLEQGTEAFFGQGTRLTVV.

The CDR3 region has the DNA TGTGCCAGCAGCTCTCACGGGACGAGCTCCTACAATGAGCAGTTCTTC. This translates into CASSSHGTSSYNEQFF. The chain couples TRBV7-3 to TRBJ2-1; D tentatively reads TRBD1 or TRBD2 (5 bases each). Per germline, CDR1 SGHTA and CDR2 FQGTGA. The V and J ends lost 4 bases and 0 bases respectively, with 13 bases between them. CDR3 size: 16 residues.

The chain combines TRBV12-3 or TRBV12-4 with TRBJ2-1; D is unclear. Trimming removed 4 bases at V and 15 bases at J, with 13 bases between. The CDR3 covers 11 residues. CDR3 sequence: CASSSTAGRFF. The CDR3 region has the DNA TGTGCCAGCAGTTCCACAGCAGGTCGGTTCTTC.

At least ten counts were recorded for this clonotype. This chain connects TRBV11-3 to TRBJ2-1; TRBD1 matches at 8 bases. The J segment lost 4 bases and the V segment lost 2 bases, leaving 7 bases of the junction unmatched. Germline CDR1 is SGHNT and CDR2 is YENEEA. The CDR3 has 16 residues. Here the CDR3 reads CASSLQGAQGYNEQFF. As DNA, the CDR3 is TGTGCCAGCAGCTTACAGGGGGCGCAGGGATACAATGAGCAGTTCTTC.

In its sample, this clonotype was seen a few times. DNA for the CDR3: TGTGCCAGCAGCCTACGAGGGACTAGCGGCCGAACCTACGAGCAGTACTTC. Translating gives CASSLRGTSGRTYEQYF. The rearrangement joins TRBV6-2 or TRBV6-3 to TRBJ2-7, with 11 bases matching TRBD2. This CDR3 spans 17 amino acids. V lost 6 bases and J lost 2; bases outside the gene matches: 12. Germline CDR1 reads MNHEY; CDR2 reads SVGEGT.

This clonotype was detected only a few times. This rearrangement joins TRBV6-5 to TRBJ2-1; TRBD1 matches at 8 bases. With V trimmed by 5 bases and J by 0 bases, 3 bases remained unmatched. The CDR3 is 15 amino acids. The germline V gene encodes CDR1 MNHEY and CDR2 SVGAGI. Written as DNA, the CDR3 is TGTGCCAGCAGTGACAGGGGATCCTCCTACAATGAGCAGTTCTTC. Translated, it gives CASSDRGSSYNEQFF.

This clonotype was detected many times. The CDR3 spells CASTQAGNTDTQYF. CDR3 in DNA: TGCGCCAGCACCCAAGCGGGGAACACAGATACGCAGTATTTT. This chain links TRBV5-1 with TRBJ2-3; 7 bases line up with TRBD2. Germline CDR1 SGHRS, CDR2 YFSETQ. This CDR3 has 14 residues. The junction had 6 bases not matched to a gene; V was cut back by 6 bases and J by 2 bases.

V gene TRBV9 combines with J gene TRBJ2-3; 11 nucleotides line up with TRBD2. V was clipped by 0 bases and J by 5 bases; unmatched bases: 8. This CDR3 contains 17 residues. Germline V CDR1 and CDR2: SGDLS, YYNGEE. The CDR3 region is CASSVATSGRREDTQYF. The DNA for the CDR3 is TGTGCCAGCAGCGTAGCTACTAGCGGGAGACGGGAAGATACGCAGTATTTT.

The J gene is TRBJ2-2, the V gene TRBV7-9, with D maybe TRBD2 (5 bases). The CDR3 loop spans 16 amino acids. V was pared by 5 bases and J by 1 base, with 14 bases between. The germline gives CDR1 SEHNR, CDR2 FQNEAQ (reference sequence). In DNA, the CDR3 is TGTGCCAGCAGCCGCCTAGCAGGAAAGAACACCGGGGAGCTGTTTTTT. Translation: CASSRLAGKNTGELFF.

The rearrangement links TRBV12-3 or TRBV12-4 to TRBJ2-1; the match to TRBD2 covers 13 bases. CDR3 length equals 15 residues. V lost 6 bases, J lost 8 bases, and 7 bases stayed unmatched. The CDR3 DNA is TGTGCCAGCAGACGTACTAGCGGGAGGGCCCATGAGCAGTTCTTC. Amino acid sequence: CASRRTSGRAHEQFF.

The table lists this clonotype with many counts. V gene TRBV5-6 combines with J gene TRBJ2-1; D not certain. There are 15 residues in the CDR3. V was trimmed by 0 bases and J by 0 bases, leaving 7 bases between them. Germline V CDR1 and CDR2: SGHDT, YYEEEE. CDR3 DNA: TGTGCCAGCAGCTTGGCTCTAGGCTCCTACAATGAGCAGTTCTTC. It yields the protein CASSLALGSYNEQFF.

This clonotype was seen more than once but under ten times. The V gene is TRBV7-9, the J gene TRBJ1-3, with D tentatively TRBD1 (5 bases). The CDR3 runs 14 residues. Germline V gives CDR1 SEHNR, CDR2 FQNEAQ (reference sequence). The germline V and J ends were trimmed by 3 bases and 7 bases, with 13 bases remaining between them. CDR3 in amino acids: CASSLGQGVNTIYF. DNA of the CDR3: TGTGCCAGCAGCTTGGGGCAGGGAGTGAACACCATATATTTT.

The chain uses TRBV11-1 and TRBJ2-1; 7 bases agree with TRBD1. Germline V lookup: CDR1 SGHAT, CDR2 FQDESV (reference sequence). Trimming took 5 bases from V and 3 from J; bases not matched to a gene: 10. The CDR3 has 16 amino acids. Written as DNA, the CDR3 is TGTGCCAGCAGCGAAACCACAGGGGATAGCTACAATGAGCAGTTCTTC. Encoded protein: CASSETTGDSYNEQFF.

The V and J genes are TRBV12-3 or TRBV12-4 and TRBJ2-5; D possibly corresponds to TRBD2 (5 bases). The CDR3 length is 15 residues. Trimming removed 1 base from V and 0 bases from J, with 9 bases in between. The CDR3 loop reads CASSLGSGYQETQYF. DNA for the CDR3: TGTGCCAGCAGTTTAGGATCGGGGTACCAAGAGACCCAGTACTTC.

This clonotype was found a few times. V is TRBV7-9 and J is TRBJ2-3, with 7 bases lining up with TRBD2. Germline V gene sequence: CDR1 SEHNR, CDR2 FQNEAQ (reference sequence). This CDR3 is built from 18 residues. V lost 6 bases, J lost 4 bases, and 19 bases stayed unmatched. The CDR3 DNA reads as TGTGCCAGCAGACCCGGGAGAGGCGGGAGAGGGCGCGCAGATACGCAGTATTTT. As protein: CASRPGRGGRGRADTQYF.

About this clonotype itself: Germline is not matched at one junction end, which may reflect a read error. V gene TRBV29-1 combines with J gene TRBJ2-3; D might be TRBD2 (6 bases). The CDR3 is 14 residues long. Germline assignment: CDR1 SQVTM and CDR2 ANQGSEA. The CDR3 spells CSAERQRGTDTQYF. The CDR3 DNA is TGCAGCGCTGAACGTCAGCGGGGCACAGATACGCAGTATTTT.

The rearrangement uses TRBV7-3 and TRBJ2-1, with TRBD2 identical over 11 bases. The CDR3 length is 15 residues. V gave up 6 bases and J gave up 1 base; unmatched junction bases: 2. CDR1 and CDR2 (germline): SGHTA, FQGTGA. The CDR3 sequence: CASSSGGGSYNEQFF. As DNA, the CDR3 is TGTGCCAGCAGTAGCGGGGGGGGATCCTACAATGAGCAGTTCTTC.

This clonotype came up a few times. J is TRBJ1-1 and V is TRBV7-3, with D uncertain. V was cut by 5 bases and J by 4 bases, with 11 bases left in between. CDR1 is SGHTA, CDR2 FQGTGA, per germline. This CDR3 has 13 amino acids. The CDR3 DNA reads TGTGCCAGCAGCCCAAGTCCTGGCACTGAAGCTTTCTTT. It specifies CASSPSPGTEAFF.